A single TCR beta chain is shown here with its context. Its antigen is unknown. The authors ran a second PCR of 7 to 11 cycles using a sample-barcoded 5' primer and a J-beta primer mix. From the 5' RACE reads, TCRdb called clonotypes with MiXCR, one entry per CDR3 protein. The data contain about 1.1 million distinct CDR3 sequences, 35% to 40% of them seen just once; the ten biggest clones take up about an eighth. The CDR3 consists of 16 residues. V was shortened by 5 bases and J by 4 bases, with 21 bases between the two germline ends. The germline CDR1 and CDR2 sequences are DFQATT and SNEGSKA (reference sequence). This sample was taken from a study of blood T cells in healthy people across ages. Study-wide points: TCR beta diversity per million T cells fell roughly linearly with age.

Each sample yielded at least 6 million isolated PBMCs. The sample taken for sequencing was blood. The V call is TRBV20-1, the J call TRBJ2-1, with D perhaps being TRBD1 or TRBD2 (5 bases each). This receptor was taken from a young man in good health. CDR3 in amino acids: CSAGEPGPIVYNEQFF. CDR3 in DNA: TGCAGTGCTGGGGAACCGGGACCTATCGTATACAATGAGCAGTTCTTC.